The clone carrying this TCR beta chain was observed a handful of times. The entry originates in a study of blood T cells in healthy people across ages. A second roughly 6 to 12 cycle PCR used barcoded and J-beta primers. TCRdb reprocessed the 5' RACE reads via MiXCR and lists one record per CDR3 protein. Of 500,000 to 650,000 distinct CDR3 sequences listed, 25% to 35% are singletons. V was trimmed by 3 bases and J by 7 bases, leaving 12 bases between them. CDR3 length equals 14 residues. The same specimen was also included in a second study, on T cells of mothers and their children. From that report: All extracted RNA went into cDNA synthesis, approximately 1.5 ug per 15 ul.

The chain recombines TRBV12-3 or TRBV12-4 with TRBJ2-2; D is perhaps TRBD1 (5 bases). Sequencing input: blood. The clonotype was recovered from a boy aged 2 to 10 in good health. The CDR3 region has the DNA TGTGCCAGCAGTTTTGGCAGGGTGAGCGGGGAGCTGTTTTTT. Amino acid sequence: CASSFGRVSGELFF.